These 32 T cell receptor beta chains came from one sample sequenced in a study of CD8 T cells in Susac syndrome. RNA, at about 0.45 to 1 ug, was reverse transcribed with random hexamers. Each CDR3 protein gets one entry after TCRdb re-called the immunoSEQ multiplex PCR reads with MiXCR. Of 150,000 or so distinct CDR3 sequences detected, around 95% appear once; the ten largest clones hold 0.16%. The sequencing sample was made of CD4+ T cells from PBMCs. The receptor set was obtained from a human donor with Susac syndrome.

This clonotype has only a few counts. The V call is TRBV18, the J call TRBJ1-5; D ambiguous. The V end was cut by 3 bases, the J end by 5 bases, with 5 bases between. The CDR3 contains 12 residues. Germline CDR1 reads KGHSH; CDR2 reads LQKENI. For the CDR3, the DNA is TGTGCCAGCTCACCTGGGGATCAGCCCCAGCATTTT. Translating it yields CASSPGDQPQHF.

V gene TRBV7-8 combines with J gene TRBJ1-4, with D maybe TRBD1 (6 bases). The CDR3 has 14 amino acids. Germline V gene data show CDR1 as SGHVS and CDR2 as FQNEAQ. V was clipped by 5 bases and J by 8 bases, with 15 bases between them. CDR3 region: CASSREQGVEKLFF. CDR3 sequence (DNA): TGTGCCAGCAGCCGAGAACAGGGAGTCGAAAAACTGTTTTTT.

This clonotype was recorded once. The CDR3 is CASSSLPPSGRSGANVLTF. CDR3 nucleotide sequence: TGTGCCAGCTCGTCATTGCCCCCCTCAGGGCGCTCTGGGGCCAACGTCCTGACTTTC. V is TRBV18 and J is TRBJ2-6, with a weak D call TRBD1 (5 bases). CDR1 and CDR2 (germline): KGHSH, LQKENI. Trimming left V 6 bases short and J 0 bases short, with 21 bases between. The CDR3 contains 19 residues.

The V and J genes are TRBV9 and TRBJ1-2; D call uncertain. The CDR3 covers 13 residues. V lost 0 bases and J lost 8, with 11 bases in between. Germline-derived CDR1 and CDR2 are SGDLS and YYNGEE. The CDR3 reads CASSVEGGSGYTF. In DNA, the CDR3 is TGTGCCAGCAGCGTAGAGGGAGGATCCGGCTACACCTTC. The whole variable domain, remainder taken from reference TRBV9 and TRBJ1-2, is DSGVTQTPKHLITATGQRVTLRCSPRSGDLSVYWYQQSLDQGLQFLIQYYNGEERAKGNILERFSAQQFPDLHSELNLSSLELGDSALYFCASSVEGGSGYTFGSGTRLTVV.

This chain links TRBV12-3 or TRBV12-4 with TRBJ1-2; TRBD1 matches 9 bases. The trim removed 4 bases at V and 6 bases at J, leaving 15 bases unmatched. The CDR3 spans 17 residues. The CDR3 region has the DNA TGTGCCAGCAGTTCACTTTGGGTTAAGCGGGACAGGGATGGCTACACCTTC. Protein: CASSSLWVKRDRDGYTF.

The V and J genes are TRBV7-9 and TRBJ2-1; possibly TRBD1 for D (6 bases). V lost 5 bases to trimming and J lost 10 bases, with 9 bases between them. CDR1 is SEHNR, CDR2 FQNEAQ, per germline (reference sequence). The CDR3 totals 11 residues. CDR3 protein: CASSIQGEQFF. The CDR3 coding sequence is TGTGCCAGCAGCATACAGGGAGAGCAGTTCTTC.

The V and J genes are TRBV18 and TRBJ1-2, with D perhaps matching TRBD1 (5 bases). There are 13 residues in the CDR3. Per germline, CDR1 KGHSH and CDR2 LQKENI. Trimming removed 3 bases from V and 7 bases from J, with 12 bases in between. This CDR3 is CASSPEDRGGYTF. The CDR3 DNA reads TGTGCCAGCTCACCGGAGGATAGGGGTGGCTACACCTTC.

V gene TRBV12-3 or TRBV12-4 combines with J gene TRBJ2-5, with 7 positions matching TRBD1. This CDR3 has 15 amino acids. The junction had 9 bases not matched to a gene; V was cut back by 6 bases and J by 2 bases. The CDR3 DNA is TGTGCCAGCAGCCTCCGGACAGGAGCACAAGAGACCCAGTACTTC. The encoded protein is CASSLRTGAQETQYF.

The chain is built from TRBV2 and TRBJ1-4, with 7 bases fitting TRBD1. The ends lost 7 bases at V and 6 bases at J; junction bases unmatched: 8. This CDR3 spans 14 amino acids. The germline gives CDR1 SNHLY, CDR2 FYNNEI. In nucleotides, the CDR3 is TGTGCCAGCAATGACCAGGGGGGGGATGAAAAACTGTTTTTT. Translation: CASNDQGGDEKLFF.

The chain joins TRBV27 to TRBJ1-1; D ambiguous. The CDR3 is 12 residues long. Deletions cut 8 bases from V and 0 bases from J, with 7 bases between. Per germline, CDR1 MNHEY and CDR2 SMNVEV (reference sequence). The CDR3 coding sequence is TGTGCCAGCGGAGTTTTGAACACTGAAGCTTTCTTT. Protein sequence: CASGVLNTEAFF.

The chain is built from TRBV21-1 and TRBJ2-4. TRBV21-1 is termed a pseudogene. The CDR3 consists of 15 residues. The CDR3 nucleotides read TGTGCCAGCAGCGCCCAACGGTTAGCCAAAAACATTCAGTACTTC. Protein product: CASSAQRLAKNIQYF.

This chain links TRBV4-2 with TRBJ2-5, with D perhaps assigned TRBD1 or TRBD2 (5 bases each). The V gene's germline CDR1 is LGHNA and CDR2 YNFKEQ. V dropped 1 base and J dropped 1 base, with 7 bases sitting between them. There are 14 residues in the CDR3. The CDR3 bases are TGTGCCAGCAGCCAAGTGGGACCCCAAGAGACCCAGTACTTC. Translating it yields CASSQVGPQETQYF.

The chain employs TRBV6-1 and TRBJ1-1; no clear D gene. The ends were cut back, 6 bases at V and 0 bases at J, with 23 bases in the middle. The CDR3 contains 18 residues. The germline V gene encodes CDR1 MNHNS and CDR2 SASEGT. CDR3 nucleotides: TGTGCCAGCAGCTCAAGGATTGATGGATACGGCATGAACACTGAAGCTTTCTTT. It yields the protein CASSSRIDGYGMNTEAFF.

The V and J genes are TRBV9 and TRBJ2-5; 8 bases agree with TRBD2. Unmatched junction bases numbered 11, after V lost 3 bases and J lost 7 bases. CDR1 and CDR2 (germline): SGDLS, YYNGEE. The CDR3 covers 15 residues. The CDR3 DNA sequence: TGTGCCAGCAGCGCCCGGGGTAGCGGGGTAGGGACCCAGTACTTC. This encodes CASSARGSGVGTQYF.

This clonotype is a singleton in its sample. The chain carries TRBV18 and TRBJ1-5, with 7 bases matching TRBD1. After removal of 3 bases from V and 2 bases from J, the junction contained 4 bases not matched to a gene. CDR3 size: 15 residues. Germline assignment: CDR1 KGHSH and CDR2 LQKENI. CDR3 protein: CASSPVGTGNQPQHF. In DNA form, the CDR3 reads TGTGCCAGCTCACCTGTAGGGACAGGCAATCAGCCCCAGCATTTT.

The J gene is TRBJ2-4, the V gene TRBV25-1; D gene uncertain. Germline lookup yields CDR1 MGHDK and CDR2 SYGVNS. V was pared by 2 bases and J by 6 bases, with 5 bases between. This CDR3 contains 12 residues. In DNA, the CDR3 is TGTGCCAGCAGTGAACTGGGAAACATTCAGTACTTC. Residues: CASSELGNIQYF.

The J gene is TRBJ2-5, the V gene TRBV29-1, with 12 bases matching TRBD2. Germline CDR1 is SQVTM and CDR2 is ANQGSEA. Trimming cost V 6 bases and J 1 base; bases outside gene matches: 9. This CDR3 has 16 residues. The CDR3 sequence: CSVAPLAGGSQETQYF. In DNA form, the CDR3 reads TGCAGCGTCGCCCCACTAGCGGGGGGCAGCCAAGAGACCCAGTACTTC.

The chain couples TRBV6-1 to TRBJ1-5, with D uncertain. V lost 7 bases, J lost 0 bases, and 22 bases lay in between. From germline, CDR1 is MNHNS and CDR2 SASEGT. CDR3 length: 18 amino acids. In DNA form, the CDR3 reads TGTGCCAGCAAAAAGGACGGGCAGTCGGGTTTTAGCAATCAGCCCCAGCATTTT. Protein sequence: CASKKDGQSGFSNQPQHF.

The chain employs TRBV10-3 and TRBJ1-5, with D unresolved. The CDR3 runs to 13 residues. Germline V CDR1 and CDR2: ENHRY, SYGVKD. With 3 bases removed from V and 5 bases from J, the gap between germline ends came to 8 bases. The CDR3 nucleotides are TGTGCCATCAGTGAAACCAAAGATCAGCCCCAGCATTTT. Translated: CAISETKDQPQHF.

This clonotype was counted once. This chain joins TRBV29-1 and TRBJ2-7; TRBD1 might be the D (5 bases). Per germline, CDR1 SQVTM and CDR2 ANQGSEA. The CDR3 runs to 14 residues. Trimming took 4 bases from V and 2 from J, leaving 15 bases between them. CDR3 amino acids: CSVAQGLGPYEQYF. The CDR3 DNA reads TGCAGCGTTGCCCAGGGCCTCGGACCCTACGAGCAGTACTTC.

The chain employs TRBV12-3 or TRBV12-4 and TRBJ1-5; 11 bases are a match to TRBD1. This CDR3 spans 15 amino acids. The V and J ends lost 5 bases and 7 bases, in that order; junction bases with no gene match: 7. CDR3 residues: CASSTGTGGGQPQHF. CDR3 nucleotides: TGTGCCAGCAGTACCGGGACAGGGGGAGGGCAGCCCCAGCATTTT.

The CDR3 here is CASSYKARTQYF. The CDR3 nucleotides read TGTGCCAGCAGTTACAAGGCGCGTACGCAGTATTTT. This sequence joins TRBV6-6 and TRBJ2-3; no clear D. This CDR3 has 12 amino acids. Trimming removed 2 bases at V and 8 bases at J, with 8 bases between. Per the germline V gene, CDR1 is MNHNY and CDR2 is SVGAGI (reference sequence).

The gene calls are TRBV2 and TRBJ2-5, with D maybe TRBD2 (5 bases). V dropped 6 bases and J dropped 4 bases, with 12 bases sitting between them. CDR1 SNHLY and CDR2 FYNNEI come from the germline V gene. This CDR3 comprises 13 residues. CDR3 amino acids: CASRPHGVETQYF. For the CDR3, the DNA is TGTGCCAGCAGACCCCACGGGGTAGAGACCCAGTACTTC.

This clonotype was counted once. The chain employs TRBV6-2 or TRBV6-3 and TRBJ1-2; the D is unclear. There are 12 residues in the CDR3. With 8 bases removed from V and 0 bases from J, the gap between germline ends came to 7 bases. In germline, CDR1 is MNHEY, CDR2 SVGEGT. DNA of the CDR3: TGTGCCAGCGGGGATTCTAACTATGGCTACACCTTC. Translation: CASGDSNYGYTF.

This clonotype was observed a single time. The V gene is TRBV6-1, the J gene TRBJ1-1, with TRBD1 matching over 7 bases. The CDR3 covers 16 residues. The V and J ends lost 5 bases and 2 bases, in that order; junction bases with no gene match: 11. CDR1 and CDR2 from the germline V gene are MNHNS and SASEGT. CDR3 coding DNA: TGTGCCAGCAGTCCATTAGCCGCAGGGGGTAACACTGAAGCTTTCTTT. It specifies CASSPLAAGGNTEAFF.

The chain joins TRBV20-1 to TRBJ1-5; D remains ambiguous. V was pared by 4 bases and J by 4 bases, with 8 bases between. Germline CDR1 is DFQATT and CDR2 is SNEGSKA (reference sequence). The CDR3 length is 12 residues. The CDR3 region has the DNA TGCAGTGCTAATGGGTTGAATCAGCCCCAGCATTTT. It encodes CSANGLNQPQHF.

The V call is TRBV29-1, the J call TRBJ2-5; 8 nucleotides align to TRBD1. CDR1 is SQVTM, CDR2 ANQGSEA, per germline. The CDR3 length is 13 residues. With 7 bases clipped from V and 5 bases from J, the junction kept 9 bases outside the gene matches. The CDR3 bases are TGCAGCGCTGGGACAGGCCCGGGGGAGACCCAGTACTTC. It encodes CSAGTGPGETQYF.

This chain links TRBV29-1 with TRBJ2-7, with 8 nucleotides matching TRBD2. The CDR3 is 12 residues long. Losses at the gene ends were 6 bases for V and 6 bases for J; bases not matched to a gene: 7. Germline V gene data show CDR1 as SQVTM and CDR2 as ANQGSEA. The CDR3 is CSVATSVLEQYF. The CDR3 DNA follows: TGCAGCGTGGCGACTAGCGTCCTCGAGCAGTACTTC.

This chain uses TRBV29-1 with TRBJ1-2, with TRBD1 matching over 11 bases. Unmatched junction bases numbered 5, after V lost 3 bases and J lost 8 bases. The V gene's germline CDR1 is SQVTM and CDR2 ANQGSEA. The CDR3 is 13 amino acids. The CDR3 DNA follows: TGCAGCGTTGACGGACAGGGGGCGAAAGGCTACACCTTC. As protein: CSVDGQGAKGYTF.

V gene TRBV3-1 combines with J gene TRBJ2-6; 9 bases align to TRBD2. Germline lookup yields CDR1 LGHDT and CDR2 YNNKEL (reference sequence). The length of the CDR3 is 19 residues. With 4 bases clipped from V and 2 bases from J, the junction kept 12 bases outside the gene matches. CDR3 amino acids: CASSPSGLALSPGANVLTF. The CDR3 DNA follows: TGTGCCAGCAGCCCTTCGGGACTAGCCTTGTCGCCTGGGGCCAACGTCCTGACTTTC.

The V call is TRBV20-1, the J call TRBJ2-7; unclear D gene. Trimming cost V 1 base and J 3 bases, with 22 bases left between them. Germline CDR1 is DFQATT and CDR2 is SNEGSKA (reference sequence). CDR3 length: 17 residues. The CDR3 is CSARGLRHSSTHYEQYF. Written as DNA, the CDR3 is TGCAGTGCTAGAGGCCTCAGGCATAGTAGCACGCACTACGAGCAGTACTTC.

The chain joins TRBV5-1 to TRBJ2-7; tentatively, D is TRBD1 (5 bases). Trimming left V 5 bases short and J 0 bases short, with 12 bases between. Looked up from germline, CDR1 is SGHRS and CDR2 is YFSETQ. The length of the CDR3 is 14 residues. CDR3 sequence: CASRGQPSSYEQYF. CDR3 nucleotide sequence: TGCGCCAGCAGAGGACAACCGAGCTCCTACGAGCAGTACTTC.